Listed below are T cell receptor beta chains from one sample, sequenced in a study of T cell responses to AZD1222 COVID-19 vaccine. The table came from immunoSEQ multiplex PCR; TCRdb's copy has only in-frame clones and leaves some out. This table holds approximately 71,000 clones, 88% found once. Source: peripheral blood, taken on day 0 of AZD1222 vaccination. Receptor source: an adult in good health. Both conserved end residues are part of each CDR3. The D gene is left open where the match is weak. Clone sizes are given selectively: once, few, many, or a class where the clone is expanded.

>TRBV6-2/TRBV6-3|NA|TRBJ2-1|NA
CASSDRSQGPGNEQFF
TGTGCCAGCAGTGACCGAAGCCAGGGCCCGGGTAATGAGCAGTTCTTC
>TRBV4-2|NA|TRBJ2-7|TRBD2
CASSHQISLGGTVYEQYF
TGTGCCAGCAGCCACCAAATTTCCTTGGGGGGGACCGTCTACGAGCAGTACTTC
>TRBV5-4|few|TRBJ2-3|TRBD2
CASSFGLAGTTDTQYF
TGTGCCAGCAGCTTCGGGCTAGCGGGGACCACAGATACGCAGTATTTT
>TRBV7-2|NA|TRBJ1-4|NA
CASSFDINAEKLFF
TGTGCCAGCAGCTTTGACATTAATGCAGAAAAACTGTTTTTT
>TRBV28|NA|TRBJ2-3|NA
CASTPAAMTDTQYF
TGTGCCAGCACCCCTGCTGCAATGACAGATACGCAGTATTTT
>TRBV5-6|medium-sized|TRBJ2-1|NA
CASSLVGRGYVYNEQFF
TGTGCCAGCAGCTTGGTAGGGCGGGGCTACGTCTACAATGAGCAGTTCTTC
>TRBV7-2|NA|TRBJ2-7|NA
CASSRDIMTSYEQYF
TGTGCCAGCAGCCGGGACATTATGACATCCTACGAGCAGTACTTC
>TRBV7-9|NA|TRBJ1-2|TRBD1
CASRLNRGQDGYTF
TGTGCCAGCAGGTTAAACAGGGGGCAGGATGGCTACACCTTC
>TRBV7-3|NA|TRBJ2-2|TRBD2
CASSLDLAGGPDTGELFF
TGTGCCAGCAGCTTAGATTTGGCGGGAGGGCCTGATACCGGGGAGCTGTTTTTT
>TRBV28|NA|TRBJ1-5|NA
CASSLTGHSNQPQHF
TGTGCCAGCAGTTTAACAGGACATAGCAATCAGCCCCAGCATTTT
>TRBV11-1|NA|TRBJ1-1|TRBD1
CASSFTGGLEAFF
TGTGCCAGCAGCTTTACAGGGGGCCTTGAAGCTTTCTTT
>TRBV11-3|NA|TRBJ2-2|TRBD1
CASRSGQGNTGELFF
TGTGCCAGCAGATCGGGACAGGGGAACACCGGGGAGCTGTTTTTT
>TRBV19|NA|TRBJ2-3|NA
CASRGTSTDTQYF
TGTGCCAGTAGAGGGACGAGCACAGATACGCAGTATTTT
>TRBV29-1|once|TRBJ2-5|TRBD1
CSVEQGQSMETQYF
TGCAGCGTTGAACAGGGACAGTCAATGGAGACCCAGTACTTC
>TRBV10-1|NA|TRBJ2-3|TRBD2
CASSSSGRGGNTQYF
TGCGCCAGCAGTTCTAGCGGGAGGGGAGGTAATACGCAGTATTTT
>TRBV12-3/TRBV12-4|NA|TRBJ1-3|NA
CASSFNENTIYF
TGTGCCAGCAGTTTTAACGAAAACACCATATATTTT
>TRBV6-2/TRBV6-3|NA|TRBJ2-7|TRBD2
CASNPTGAGGNEQYF
TGTGCCAGCAACCCTACGGGTGCGGGAGGTAACGAGCAGTACTTC
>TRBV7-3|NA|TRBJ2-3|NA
CASSPWTTDTQYF
TGTGCCAGCAGCCCCTGGACGACAGATACGCAGTATTTT
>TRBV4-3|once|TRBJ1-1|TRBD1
CASSQDRAGGSTEAFF
TGCGCCAGCAGCCAAGATAGGGCAGGGGGTAGCACTGAAGCTTTCTTT
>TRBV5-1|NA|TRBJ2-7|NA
CASSPIGVPYEQYF
TGCGCCAGCAGCCCCATAGGGGTCCCCTACGAGCAGTACTTC
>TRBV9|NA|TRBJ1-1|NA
CASSPLGGPTEAFF
TGTGCCAGCAGTCCTCTAGGGGGGCCCACTGAAGCTTTCTTT
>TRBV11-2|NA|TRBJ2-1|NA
CASSRVPGSSYNEQFF
TGTGCCAGCAGCCGCGTCCCCGGGAGCTCCTACAATGAGCAGTTCTTC
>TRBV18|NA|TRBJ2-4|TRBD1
CASSPGTGKNIQYF
TGTGCCAGCTCACCAGGGACAGGAAAAAACATTCAGTACTTC
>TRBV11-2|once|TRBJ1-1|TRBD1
CASSPTTDRVGTEAFF
TGTGCCAGCAGCCCCACAACCGACAGGGTGGGCACTGAAGCTTTCTTT
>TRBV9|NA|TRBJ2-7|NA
CASSVAGVSSYEQYF
TGTGCCAGCAGCGTAGCCGGGGTGAGCTCCTACGAGCAGTACTTC
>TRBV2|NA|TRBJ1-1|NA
CASSEGTWRTEAFF
TGTGCCAGCAGTGAGGGGACTTGGCGCACTGAAGCTTTCTTT
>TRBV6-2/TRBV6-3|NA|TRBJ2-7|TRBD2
CASSYNRLADLEQYF
TGTGCCAGCAGTTACAACCGACTAGCTGACCTAGAGCAGTACTTC
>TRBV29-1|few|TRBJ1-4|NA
CSVGNRFNEKLFF
TGCAGCGTGGGGAACAGGTTTAATGAAAAACTGTTTTTT
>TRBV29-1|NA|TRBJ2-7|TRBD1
CSGTGEAYEQYF
TGCAGCGGGACAGGGGAAGCCTACGAGCAGTACTTC
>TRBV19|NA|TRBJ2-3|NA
CASSIDGGTDTQYF
TGTGCCAGTAGTATAGATGGGGGGACAGATACGCAGTATTTT
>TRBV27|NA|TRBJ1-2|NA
CASSPSQGFYGYTF
TGTGCCAGCAGTCCCTCCCAGGGCTTCTATGGCTACACCTTC
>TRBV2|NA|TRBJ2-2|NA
CASSDLSGELFF
TGTGCCAGCAGTGATTTGTCCGGGGAGCTGTTTTTT
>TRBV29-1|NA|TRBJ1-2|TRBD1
CSVEALGQGPYGYTF
TGCAGCGTTGAAGCTCTGGGACAGGGACCATATGGCTACACCTTC
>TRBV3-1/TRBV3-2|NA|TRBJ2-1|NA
CASSPTGAGNEQFF
TGTGCCAGCAGCCCGACCGGGGCAGGCAATGAGCAGTTCTTC
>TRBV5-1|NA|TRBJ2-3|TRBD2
CASSLGPAGGTDTQYF
TGCGCCAGCAGCTTAGGGCCAGCGGGGGGCACAGATACGCAGTATTTT
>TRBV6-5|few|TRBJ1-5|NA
CASSYRDGQPQHF
TGTGCCAGCAGTTACAGGGACGGTCAGCCCCAGCATTTT
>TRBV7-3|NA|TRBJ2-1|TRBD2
CASSQSKRGEQFF
TGTGCCAGCAGCCAGAGTAAGCGGGGTGAGCAGTTCTTC
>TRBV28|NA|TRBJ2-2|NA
CASSLWGDTGELFF
TGTGCCAGCAGTTTATGGGGAGACACCGGGGAGCTGTTTTTT
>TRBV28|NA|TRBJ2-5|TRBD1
CASSLATGGRETQYF
TGTGCCAGCAGTTTAGCCACAGGGGGCAGGGAGACCCAGTACTTC
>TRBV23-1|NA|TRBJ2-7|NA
CASSRSWRYEQYF
TGCGCCAGCAGTCGGAGCTGGCGGTACGAGCAGTACTTC
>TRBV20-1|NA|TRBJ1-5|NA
CSASREEGGNQPQHF
TGCAGTGCTAGTCGTGAGGAGGGCGGCAATCAGCCCCAGCATTTT
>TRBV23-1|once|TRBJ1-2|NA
CASSQSGEGTDGYTF
TGCGCCAGCAGTCAATCAGGGGAGGGGACGGATGGCTACACCTTC
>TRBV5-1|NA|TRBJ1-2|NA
CASSLGQNYGYTF
TGCGCCAGCAGCTTGGGACAGAACTATGGCTACACCTTC
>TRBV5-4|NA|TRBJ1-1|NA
CASRVYWAGETEAFF
TGTGCCAGCAGAGTCTACTGGGCCGGGGAAACTGAAGCTTTCTTT
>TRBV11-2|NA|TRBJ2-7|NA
CASSNRWSSYEQYF
TGTGCCAGCAGCAACCGTTGGAGCTCCTACGAGCAGTACTTC
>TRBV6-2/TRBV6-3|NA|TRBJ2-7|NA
CASSYWGTVDGYEQYF
TGTGCCAGCAGTTACTGGGGGACCGTGGATGGGTACGAGCAGTACTTC